The 21 T cell receptor beta chains below were found in one sample sequenced in a study of control samples from healthy donors and cancer patients. Method: immunoSEQ multiplex PCR; TCRdb's copy keeps in-frame clones and lacks some. The repertoire has around 130,000 clones, 88% of them found once; the top ten carry roughly 3.1%. The sequencing sample was made of blood. Receptors were obtained from a man aged 50-60 years in good health.

This chain joins TRBV2 and TRBJ1-6; D not certain. The germline CDR1 and CDR2 sequences are SNHLY and FYNNEI. The CDR3 length is 13 residues. V lost 2 bases and J 9 bases, leaving 8 bases between the germline ends. CDR3 in amino acids: CASSENLGSPLHF. CDR3 DNA sequence: TGTGCCAGCAGTGAAAATCTGGGTTCACCCCTCCACTTT.

The chain links TRBV6-5 to TRBJ2-5; the D gene could be TRBD1 or TRBD2 (5 bases each). The germline CDR1 and CDR2 sequences are MNHEY and SVGAGI. V gave up 2 bases and J gave up 3 bases, with 16 bases separating them. The CDR3 is made up of 16 amino acids. CDR3 bases: TGTGCCAGCAGTTACCGCCCCGGGCAGGGAGAAGAGACCCAGTACTTC. Its protein is CASSYRPGQGEETQYF.

The J gene is TRBJ2-1, the V gene TRBV6-5; 12 bases map to TRBD2. V shed 6 bases and J 7 bases; nucleotides not matched to a gene: 7. The CDR3 is 15 residues long. CDR1 is MNHEY and CDR2 is SVGAGI in the germline V gene. In DNA, the CDR3 is TGTGCCAGCAGAGTACTAGCGGGGGGATCGAATGAGCAGTTCTTC. Its translation: CASRVLAGGSNEQFF.

The rearrangement joins TRBV7-9 to TRBJ2-6; D is uncertain. The V end was cut by 0 bases, the J end by 1 base, with 7 bases between. Germline assignment: CDR1 SEHNR and CDR2 FQNEAQ (reference sequence). The CDR3 spans 16 residues. CDR3 in DNA: TGTGCCAGCAGCTTAGCGCTAGGGTCTGGGGCCAACGTCCTGACTTTC. It codes for CASSLALGSGANVLTF.

The V gene is TRBV28, the J gene TRBJ2-7; D is ambiguous. The germline V gene has CDR1 MDHEN and CDR2 SYDVKM. The CDR3 has 15 amino acids. V was trimmed by 5 bases and J by 0 bases, leaving 14 bases between them. CDR3 coding DNA: TGTGCCAGCAGTGAAGGCCAGAGGCCCTCCTACGAGCAGTACTTC. Its translation: CASSEGQRPSYEQYF.

This sequence joins TRBV7-2 and TRBJ2-1, with 8 bases that match TRBD1. Per germline, CDR1 SGHTA and CDR2 FQGNSA. The CDR3 has 15 residues. J gave up 12 bases and V 5 bases, and 15 bases lay outside the gene matches. This chain's CDR3 is CASSPADRGRYGQFF. CDR3 nucleotide sequence: TGTGCCAGCAGCCCCGCCGACAGGGGACGGTACGGGCAGTTCTTC.

The chain recombines TRBV5-1 with TRBJ1-4; 8 bases agree with TRBD1. V lost 3 bases, J lost 1 base, and 5 bases stayed unmatched. The germline CDR1 and CDR2 sequences are SGHRS and YFSETQ. The CDR3 contains 16 residues. Here the CDR3 DNA reads TGCGCCAGCAGCTCGAACGGACAGGGAACTAATGAAAAACTGTTTTTT. It is translated as CASSSNGQGTNEKLFF.

This chain links TRBV7-8 with TRBJ2-5; D not resolved. Looked up from germline, CDR1 is SGHVS and CDR2 is FQNEAQ. The CDR3 is 13 residues long. Trimming took 2 bases from V and 5 from J, leaving 9 bases between them. CDR3 DNA: TGTGCCAGCAGCTTACCCGGATGGGAGACCCAGTACTTC. Translation: CASSLPGWETQYF.

The chain couples TRBV30 to TRBJ2-2; no clear D gene. The V end was cut by 0 bases, the J end by 7 bases, with 9 bases between. The germline gives CDR1 GTSNPN, CDR2 SVGIG (reference sequence). CDR3 length: 13 amino acids. CDR3 sequence: CAWSVLNLGELFF. The CDR3 DNA reads as TGTGCCTGGAGTGTACTAAACCTCGGGGAGCTGTTTTTT.

This clone was seen only once. V gene TRBV7-2 combines with J gene TRBJ2-7; TRBD2 matches at 10 bases. The germline gives CDR1 SGHTA, CDR2 FQGNSA. With 0 bases clipped from V and 4 bases from J, the junction kept 3 bases outside the gene matches. This CDR3 contains 15 residues. The CDR3 is CASSLAAGGVYEQYF. CDR3 bases: TGTGCCAGCAGCTTAGCAGCGGGGGGGGTGTACGAGCAGTACTTC.

This clone was observed a handful of times. The V call is TRBV12-2, the J call TRBJ2-1; no check of the table's D call, TRBD2, against the DNA was made. TRBV12-2 represents a pseudogene. This CDR3 region has 17 residues. CDR3 nucleotide sequence: TGTGCAAGTCGCCCCGGGACTAGCGGGGGGGCCGGAAATGAGCAGTTCTTC. This encodes CASRPGTSGGAGNEQFF.

The rearrangement joins TRBV7-3 to TRBJ2-6; D perhaps matches TRBD1 (6 bases). V was shortened by 5 bases and J by 5 bases, with 19 bases between the two germline ends. Germline values: CDR1 SGHTA, CDR2 FQGTGA. The length of the CDR3 is 17 residues. The CDR3 region has the DNA TGTGCCAGCAGCCGGAATTCTCAGGGGCTCTGGGCCAACGTCCTGACTTTC. Amino acid sequence: CASSRNSQGLWANVLTF.

V is TRBV5-8 and J is TRBJ2-1; TRBD2 matches 10 bases. Germline CDR1 SGHTS, CDR2 YDEGEE. With 4 bases clipped from V and 2 bases from J, the junction kept 12 bases outside the gene matches. This CDR3 contains 18 residues. DNA for the CDR3: TGTGCCAGCAGCCGAAGAATTCTAGCGGGGGTTCCCTACAATGAGCAGTTCTTC. Translated, it gives CASSRRILAGVPYNEQFF.

This chain joins TRBV7-2 and TRBJ2-1, with 8 bases matching TRBD2. Germline V CDR1 and CDR2: SGHTA, FQGNSA. V lost 4 bases to trimming and J lost 7 bases; unmatched junction nucleotides: 12. CDR3 length: 16 amino acids. CDR3 coding DNA: TGTGCCAGCAGCTGGGGGAGACTAGCGCGCTGGAATGAGCAGTTCTTC. It specifies CASSWGRLARWNEQFF.

By share, this clone ranks as medium-sized. The chain carries TRBV7-2 and TRBJ1-1, with a tentative D call TRBD1 (5 bases). Trimming stripped 1 base from V and 1 base from J, with 10 bases between. CDR3 length equals 15 residues. The germline gives CDR1 SGHTA, CDR2 FQGNSA. CDR3 nucleotides: TGTGCCAGCAGCTTAGTGGCAGGGAGGAACACTGAAGCTTTCTTT. It specifies CASSLVAGRNTEAFF.

The J gene is TRBJ2-1, the V gene TRBV4-1; D gene unclear. Germline V gives CDR1 MGHRA, CDR2 YSYEKL. This CDR3 has 13 amino acids. V was clipped by 2 bases and J by 4 bases, with 6 bases between them. CDR3 sequence (DNA): TGCGCCAGCAGCCAAATCAAGTACAATGAGCAGTTCTTC. This translates into CASSQIKYNEQFF.

A single count supports this clone. This chain uses TRBV11-2 with TRBJ1-5, with unresolved D. CDR3 size: 18 residues. V lost 1 base and J lost 0, with 16 bases in between. The germline CDR1 and CDR2 sequences are SGHAT and FQNNGV. The CDR3 sequence is CASSLGKGNVYSNQPQHF. In DNA, the CDR3 is TGTGCCAGCAGCTTAGGGAAGGGTAACGTATATAGCAATCAGCCCCAGCATTTT.

This chain uses TRBV13 with TRBJ2-7; 7 nucleotides match TRBD2. The V gene end was trimmed by 3 bases and the J gene end by 7 bases; junction bases not matched to a gene: 12. The CDR3 runs to 15 residues. CDR1 is PRHDT, CDR2 FYEKMQ, per germline (reference sequence). The CDR3 region has the DNA TGTGCCAGCAGCTTCAGGCAGCGGGGACTAAGGGAGCAGTACTTC. Translating gives CASSFRQRGLREQYF.

This clone was seen just once. The V and J genes are TRBV6-5 and TRBJ1-3; no definite D call. The V and J ends lost 6 bases and 1 base respectively, with 10 bases between them. The CDR3 totals 14 residues. Germline CDR1 MNHEY, CDR2 SVGAGI. CDR3 residues: CASRRTTSGNTIYF. CDR3 DNA: TGTGCCAGCAGGCGTACTACTTCTGGAAACACCATATATTTT.

The chain employs TRBV9 and TRBJ2-3, with 8 positions matching TRBD2. This CDR3 is 16 amino acids long. Germline V CDR1 and CDR2: SGDLS, YYNGEE. V trimming: 5 bases; J trimming: 3 bases; junction bases outside the gene matches: 11. CDR3 protein: CASSSSGGSGTDTQYF. In nucleotides, the CDR3 is TGTGCCAGCAGTTCCAGCGGGGGCTCCGGGACAGATACGCAGTATTTT. The full variable domain, with the rest looked up from reference TRBV9 and TRBJ2-3, is DSGVTQTPKHLITATGQRVTLRCSPRSGDLSVYWYQQSLDQGLQFLIQYYNGEERAKGNILERFSAQQFPDLHSELNLSSLELGDSALYFCASSSSGGSGTDTQYFGPGTRLTVL.

In its sample, this clone was seen a few times. The chain employs TRBV28 and TRBJ1-2; maybe TRBD1 (6 bases). Germline V gives CDR1 MDHEN, CDR2 SYDVKM. V lost 5 bases to trimming and J lost 4 bases, with 32 bases between them. The CDR3 loop spans 20 amino acids. The DNA for the CDR3 is TGTGCCAGCAGTCCCGTATCTGGGGGCTTCACCTTAGGAAACCTCTATGGCTACACCTTC. Protein: CASSPVSGGFTLGNLYGYTF.